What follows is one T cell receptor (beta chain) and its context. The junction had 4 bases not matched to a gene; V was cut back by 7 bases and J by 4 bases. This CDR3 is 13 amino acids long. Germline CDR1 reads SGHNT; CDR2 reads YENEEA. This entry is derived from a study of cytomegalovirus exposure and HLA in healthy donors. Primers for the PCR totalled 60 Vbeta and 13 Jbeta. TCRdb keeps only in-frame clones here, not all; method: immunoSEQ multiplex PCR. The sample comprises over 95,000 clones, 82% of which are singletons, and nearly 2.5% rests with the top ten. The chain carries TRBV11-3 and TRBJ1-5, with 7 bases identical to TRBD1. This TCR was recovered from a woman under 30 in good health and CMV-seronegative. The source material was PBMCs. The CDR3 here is CASTIQGNQPQHF. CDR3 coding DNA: TGTGCCAGCACCATACAGGGGAATCAGCCCCAGCATTTT.